This TCR beta chain originates from a study of post-analysis software for immune sequencing data (dated by TCRdb to between 2014 and 2017). Turning to the overall study: The recorded disease courses included relapsing-remitting, secondary progressive and progressive-relapsing multiple sclerosis, and some patients had no subtype annotation. Patient repertoires were compared against roughly 12 previously published healthy control repertoires from donors aged roughly 6 to 26 years. A subset of samples was prepared in parallel using single-end sample barcoding, then pooled and co-amplified after Illumina adapter ligation. Findings and caveats that apply to the study as a whole: Patients showed significantly higher frequencies than controls for several TRBV segments, among them TRBV5-6, TRBV5-1 and TRBV20-1. Multiple sclerosis patients had significantly lower normalized Chao1 diversity than controls, a result that suggests substantial peripheral T-cell clonal expansion. Strong co-clustering of samples prepared in the same batch was shown by direct clustering with F measure, prompting a batch-effect correction. The multiple sclerosis patient group was slightly younger than the control group.

Libraries were built with PCR. The sequencing machine was an Illumina HiSeq 2500. Unique molecular identifiers were incorporated into TCR beta cDNA libraries to reduce PCR and sequencing biases. About 500,000 cDNA molecules were obtained for every 1 to 10 million input T cells, so each molecule roughly corresponded to one T cell. The same protocol used for the earlier healthy control dataset was applied to prepare and sequence the patient libraries. Samples belonging to the same batch were prepared together, multiplexed and sequenced on a shared HiSeq lane. Turning to the authors' computational methods: MIGEC was used to process the raw barcoded reads, and molecular identifier groups with only a single read were discarded before consensus assembly and CDR3 extraction. Clonotype tables were post-analysed with VDJtools, normalizing diversity by down-sampling all datasets to the smallest sample size. Repertoire overlap clustering matched CDR3 amino acid but not nucleotide sequences to correct batch-related cross-sample contamination. TCRdb's own reprocessing of the public reads used fastp at Q25 and MiXCR and kept productive beta chains. A single entry per CDR3 protein holds the most common genes and DNA from its merged rows. These V and J calls derive from TCRdb rather than the authors' analysis. A total of hundreds of thousands of distinct CDR3 sequences appear in this sample, 39% of them only once. Clones ranked in the top ten supply less than 8% of the sample.

This clonotype was recorded a few times. The clone's antigen remains unknown. No base quality information exists; no much larger clone differs at one position. The CDR3 covers 15 residues, taking in both the cysteine and the phenylalanine. Only the CDR3 portion is preserved as DNA: 45 bases, with reading frame beginning at the first base. V and J are trimmed by 5 bases and 6 bases, and the gene matches miss 6 bases of the junction. CDR1 MNHNY and CDR2 SVGAGI are derived from the germline V gene (reference sequence). To demonstrate the VDJtools post-analysis software, the study profiled TCR beta repertoires from the peripheral blood of about a dozen young patients with multiple sclerosis. Multiple sclerosis patients were children and adolescents aged about 6 to 16 years.

The sample consisted of blood. The chain employs TRBV6-6 and TRBJ1-5, with 11 junctional bases fitting TRBD1. This sequence was found in a girl aged 2 to 9 with multiple sclerosis. The CDR3 region reads CASSRGTGGAQPQHF. In nucleotide form, the sequence is TGTGCCAGCAGTAGGGGGACAGGGGGTGCTCAGCCCCAGCATTTT.